This is a list of T cell receptor beta chains from one sample in a study of T cells in Graves' hyperthyroidism and ophthalmopathy. TCRdb re-called the multiplex PCR reads with MiXCR, one entry per CDR3 protein. There are about 400,000 distinct CDR3 sequences in the sample; about 14% occur only once, and roughly a fifth lies in the top ten. Sequenced input: blood. Receptors were obtained from a woman aged 25 to 45 with Graves' ophthalmopathy. Both conserved end residues are part of each CDR3. D genes are given only for firm matches. Clone size is given for some rows only: seen once, a few or many times, or a class if the clone is expanded.

size | J | D | V | DNA | CDR3
many | TRBJ2-5 | . | TRBV18 | TGTGCCAGCTCACCGCGCGGAGAGACCCAGTACTTC | CASSPRGETQYF
many | TRBJ1-6 | TRBD1 | TRBV5-1 | TGCGCCAGCAGCTTGGTTGGGACAGGTCGTTCACCCCTCCACTTT | CASSLVGTGRSPLHF
many | TRBJ1-1 | . | TRBV28 | TGTGCCGGAAGGTTCAGCAGGAACACTGAAGCTTTCTTT | CAGRFSRNTEAFF
few | TRBJ1-2 | . | TRBV4-2 | TGTGCCAGCAGCCAACAGGACTATGGCTACACCTTC | CASSQQDYGYTF
many | TRBJ1-1 | . | TRBV29-1 | TGCAGCGTAAACCTGGGACGGATCGTCAACACTGAAGCTTTCTTT | CSVNLGRIVNTEAFF
. | TRBJ1-2 | . | TRBV6-1 | TGTGCCAGCAGCGACCGAGGTGCTGGGAACGGCTACACCTTC | CASSDRGAGNGYTF
. | TRBJ1-4 | . | TRBV5-1 | TGCGCCAGCAGCCCGGGATCTGCTAATGAAAAACTGTTTTTT | CASSPGSANEKLFF
few | TRBJ1-3 | . | TRBV20-1 | TGCAGTGCTAGCCCAAGGCAAAGACTTTTCTCTGGAAACACCATATATTTT | CSASPRQRLFSGNTIYF
many | TRBJ2-7 | TRBD1 | TRBV10-3 | TGTGCCATCAGTGAGGGCCAGACAGGGGTAGGCGAGCAGTACTTC | CAISEGQTGVGEQYF
many | TRBJ2-5 | TRBD2 | TRBV11-2 | TGTGCCAGCGGACCGGGGACTAGCGGGGGAGCTTATGAGACCCAGTACTTC | CASGPGTSGGAYETQYF
many | TRBJ2-7 | . | TRBV29-1 | TGCAGCGTTCGATATAGTCCCTACGAGCAGTACTTC | CSVRYSPYEQYF
many | TRBJ1-2 | TRBD1 | TRBV18 | TGTGCCAGCTCACCAGGGACAGGAGACTCCTATGGTTACACCTTC | CASSPGTGDSYGYTF
few | TRBJ2-2 | . | TRBV27 | TGTGCCAGCAGTTTTTTGCCCGGGGAGCTGTTTTTT | CASSFLPGELFF
many | TRBJ2-5 | . | TRBV7-2 | TGTGCCAGCAGCCTCAATAGCCGGGGAGTCTTGGAGACCCAGTACTTC | CASSLNSRGVLETQYF
many | TRBJ1-2 | . | TRBV4-2 | TGTGCCAGCAGCCAGAACGAGGGGACGAACTATGGCTACACCTTC | CASSQNEGTNYGYTF
. | TRBJ2-3 | . | TRBV11-3 | TGTGCCAGCAGCTTAGGCAGGGACATCCGAGGCGGCACAGATACGCAGTATTTT | CASSLGRDIRGGTDTQYF
. | TRBJ1-4 | TRBD1 | TRBV12-3/TRBV12-4 | TGTGCCAGCAGTAAAAAGACAGGGGCTAATGAAAAACTGTTTTTT | CASSKKTGANEKLFF
many | TRBJ1-1 | . | TRBV2 | TGTGCCAGCACTCTGGGGGGGAACACTGAAGCTTTCTTT | CASTLGGNTEAFF
many | TRBJ2-3 | . | TRBV7-6 | TGTGCCAGCAGCCAACGGGGTTCCACAGATACGCAGTATTTT | CASSQRGSTDTQYF
many | TRBJ1-1 | . | TRBV28 | TGTGCCAGCGGGATGGCGCCGGGCGGGAACACTGAAGCTTTCTTT | CASGMAPGGNTEAFF
many | TRBJ1-5 | TRBD1 | TRBV20-1 | TGCAGTGCCCTCCCCTCGGACAGGGTTCGGAGCAATCAGCCCCAGCATTTT | CSALPSDRVRSNQPQHF
many | TRBJ2-5 | TRBD1 | TRBV18 | TGTGCCAGCTCACCGGACAGGGGGCAAGAGACCCAGTACTTC | CASSPDRGQETQYF
many | TRBJ2-6 | . | TRBV6-1 | TGTGCCAGCAGTGGCTTTAGCTCTGGGGCCAACGTCCTGACTTTC | CASSGFSSGANVLTF
many | TRBJ2-7 | . | TRBV20-1 | TGCAGTGCTAGATCCCAGGGGGGCTACGAGCAGTACTTC | CSARSQGGYEQYF
many | TRBJ1-2 | TRBD1 | TRBV3-1 | TGTGCCAGCAGCCCATTCGCCACCGGGACAGGGAACTATGGCTACACCTTC | CASSPFATGTGNYGYTF
many | TRBJ2-7 | . | TRBV28 | TGTGCCAGCAGTTTACCGGATTCCTACGAGCAGTACTTC | CASSLPDSYEQYF
many | TRBJ2-3 | . | TRBV5-1 | TGCGCCAGCAGCCCTGGACTAACAGCGGACCGCACAGATACGCAGTATTTT | CASSPGLTADRTDTQYF
. | TRBJ1-2 | TRBD1 | TRBV3-1 | TGTGCCAGCAGCCAAGAAACAGTGGGGACAGGCTATGGCTACACCTTC | CASSQETVGTGYGYTF
many | TRBJ2-1 | TRBD1 | TRBV5-6 | TGTGCCAGCAGCTTGGCCGGGTCAGGGGGCATGTTCTTC | CASSLAGSGGMFF
few | TRBJ1-5 | . | TRBV9 | TGTGCCAGCAGCGTAGCCGGGGGCAATCAGCCCCAGCATTTT | CASSVAGGNQPQHF
few | TRBJ2-1 | TRBD2 | TRBV6-6 | TGTGCCAGCAGTTACTCCCGCTTGCGGGGGGCTCCAGGTGAGCAGTTCTTC | CASSYSRLRGAPGEQFF
many | TRBJ2-7 | TRBD1 | TRBV19 | TGTGCCAGTAGTACAACCAGGACAGGCCTCCACGAGCAGTACTTC | CASSTTRTGLHEQYF
many | TRBJ2-3 | TRBD2 | TRBV20-1 | TGCAGTCCCCGACATATAAGCGGGGGCCAAGCTTTCACAGATACGCAGTATTTT | CSPRHISGGQAFTDTQYF
many | TRBJ2-2 | TRBD2 | TRBV3-1 | TGTGCCAGCAGCCAAGACACTAGCGGGGCTTCACACAACACCGGGGAGCTGTTTTTT | CASSQDTSGASHNTGELFF
many | TRBJ2-1 | TRBD1 | TRBV20-1 | TGCAGTGCTAGGAGGACAGGTCGTGAGAGCCTTGAGCAGTTCTTC | CSARRTGRESLEQFF
once | TRBJ1-6 | . | TRBV5-6 | TGTGCCAGCAGCCGTCTCAGGGTCATTCTGGATTCACCCCTCCACTTT | CASSRLRVILDSPLHF
many | TRBJ1-2 | . | TRBV12-3/TRBV12-4 | TGTGCCAGCAGTTTTCGGGGGGCCGGCTATGGCTACACCTTC | CASSFRGAGYGYTF
. | TRBJ1-1 | . | TRBV7-3 | TGTGCCAGCAGCTTAACACAAATGAGCACTGAAGCTTTCTTT | CASSLTQMSTEAFF
. | TRBJ1-3 | . | TRBV2 | TGTGCCAACATTAGGAGGGGCAGGGGAAACACCATATATTTT | CANIRRGRGNTIYF
many | TRBJ2-3 | . | TRBV18 | TGTGCCAGCTCACCACGTTCGGCAGGGACAGATACGCAGTATTTT | CASSPRSAGTDTQYF
many | TRBJ2-3 | . | TRBV6-1 | TGTGCCAGCAGGACCAGGGGGGGCACAGATACGCAGTATTTT | CASRTRGGTDTQYF